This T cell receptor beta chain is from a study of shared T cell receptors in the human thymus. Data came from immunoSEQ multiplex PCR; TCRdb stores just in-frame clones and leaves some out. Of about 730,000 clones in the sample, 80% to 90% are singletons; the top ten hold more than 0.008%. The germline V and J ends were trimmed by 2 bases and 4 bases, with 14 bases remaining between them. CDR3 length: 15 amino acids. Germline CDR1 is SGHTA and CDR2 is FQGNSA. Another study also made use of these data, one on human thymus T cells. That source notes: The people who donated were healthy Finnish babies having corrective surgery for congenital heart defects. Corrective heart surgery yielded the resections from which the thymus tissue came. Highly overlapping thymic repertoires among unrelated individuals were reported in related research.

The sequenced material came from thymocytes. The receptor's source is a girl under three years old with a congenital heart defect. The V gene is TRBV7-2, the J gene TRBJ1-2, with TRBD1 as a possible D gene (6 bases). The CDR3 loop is CASSLFRGRFYGYTF. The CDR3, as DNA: TGTGCCAGCAGCTTATTCAGGGGCAGGTTCTATGGCTACACCTTC.